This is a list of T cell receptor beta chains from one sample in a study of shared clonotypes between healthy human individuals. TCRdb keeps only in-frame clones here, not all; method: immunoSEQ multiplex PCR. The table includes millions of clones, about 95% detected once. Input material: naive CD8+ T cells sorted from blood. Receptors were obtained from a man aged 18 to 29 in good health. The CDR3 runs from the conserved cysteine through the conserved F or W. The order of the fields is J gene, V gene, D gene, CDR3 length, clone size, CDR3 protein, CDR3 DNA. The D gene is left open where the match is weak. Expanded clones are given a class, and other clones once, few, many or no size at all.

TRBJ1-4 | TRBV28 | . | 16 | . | CASSLYTGAPNEKLFF | TGTGCCAGCAGTTTATATACGGGGGCGCCTAATGAAAAACTGTTTTTT
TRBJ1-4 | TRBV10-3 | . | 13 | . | CAISESVDEKLFF | TGTGCCATCAGTGAGTCAGTAGATGAAAAACTGTTTTTT
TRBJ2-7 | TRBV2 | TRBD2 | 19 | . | CATLVGGDERTSGTYEQYF | TGTGCCACCCTAGTCGGAGGGGACGAAAGGACTAGCGGGACTTACGAGCAGTACTTC
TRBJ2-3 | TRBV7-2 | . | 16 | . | CASSLIGSFDPDTQYF | TGTGCCAGCAGCTTAATAGGGAGCTTTGACCCAGATACGCAGTATTTT
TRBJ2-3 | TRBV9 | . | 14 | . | CASSSGGGTDTQYF | TGTGCCAGCAGCAGCGGAGGGGGCACAGATACGCAGTATTTT
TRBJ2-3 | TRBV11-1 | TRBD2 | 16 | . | CASSLRRGVGTDTQYF | TGTGCCAGCAGCTTAAGGCGGGGGGTGGGTACAGATACGCAGTATTTT
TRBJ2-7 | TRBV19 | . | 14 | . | CASSMPGQGDEQYF | TGTGCCAGTAGTATGCCCGGGCAAGGAGACGAGCAGTACTTC
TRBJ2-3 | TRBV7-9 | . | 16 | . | CASSLVAGDPTDTQYF | TGTGCCAGCAGCTTAGTGGCAGGGGATCCCACAGATACGCAGTATTTT
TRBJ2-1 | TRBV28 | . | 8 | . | CAAGEQFF | TGTGCCGCGGGTGAGCAGTTCTTC
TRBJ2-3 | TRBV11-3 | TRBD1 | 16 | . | CASSSTGGRVKDTQYF | TGTGCCAGCAGTTCCACAGGGGGGCGGGTCAAGGATACGCAGTATTTT
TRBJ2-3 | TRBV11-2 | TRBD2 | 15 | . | CASSLDGGTLNTQYF | TGTGCCAGCAGCTTAGACGGGGGGACTCTGAATACGCAGTATTTT
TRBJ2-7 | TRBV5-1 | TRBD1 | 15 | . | CASSLRQGAQYEQYF | TGCGCCAGCAGCTTAAGACAGGGGGCCCAGTACGAGCAGTACTTC
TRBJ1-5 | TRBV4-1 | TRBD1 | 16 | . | CASSQDRQGASQPQHF | TGCGCCAGCAGCCAAGATCGCCAGGGGGCGTCTCAGCCCCAGCATTTT
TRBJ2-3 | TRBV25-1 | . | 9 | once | CASGDTQYF | TGTGCCAGCGGAGATACGCAGTATTTT